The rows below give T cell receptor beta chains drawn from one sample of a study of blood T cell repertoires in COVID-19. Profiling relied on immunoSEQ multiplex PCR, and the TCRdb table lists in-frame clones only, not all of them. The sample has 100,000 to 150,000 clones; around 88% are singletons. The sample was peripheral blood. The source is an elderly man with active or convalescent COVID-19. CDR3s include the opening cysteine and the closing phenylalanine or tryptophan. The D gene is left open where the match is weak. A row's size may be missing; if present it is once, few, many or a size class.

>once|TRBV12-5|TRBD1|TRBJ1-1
CASGGDSLNTEAFF
TGTGCTAGTGGGGGGGACAGTTTGAACACTGAAGCTTTCTTT
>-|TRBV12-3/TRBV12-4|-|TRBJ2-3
CASSLSTDTQYF
TGTGCCAGCAGTCTAAGCACAGATACGCAGTATTTT
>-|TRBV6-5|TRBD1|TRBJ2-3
CASSYPGQGTDTQYF
TGTGCCAGCAGTTACCCGGGACAGGGCACAGATACGCAGTATTTT
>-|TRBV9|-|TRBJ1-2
CASSQNYGYTF
TGTGCCAGCAGCCAGAACTATGGCTACACCTTC
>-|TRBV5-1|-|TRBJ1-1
CASSPGQPNTEAFF
TGCGCCAGCAGCCCTGGACAGCCGAACACTGAAGCTTTCTTT
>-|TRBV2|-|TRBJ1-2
CASSGQDYGYTF
TGTGCCAGCAGTGGACAGGACTATGGCTACACCTTC
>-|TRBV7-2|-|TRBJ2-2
CASSPRTDVGGELFF
TGTGCCAGCAGCCCCCGGACAGACGTTGGCGGGGAGCTGTTTTTT
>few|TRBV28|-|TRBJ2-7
CASRLTGFSSYEQYF
TGTGCCAGCAGACTCACAGGGTTTAGCTCCTACGAGCAGTACTTC
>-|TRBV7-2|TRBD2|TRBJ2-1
CASSPPGGAAYNEQFF
TGTGCCAGCAGCCCCCCCGGGGGGGCCGCCTACAATGAGCAGTTCTTC
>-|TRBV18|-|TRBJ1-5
CASSNSGGNQPQHF
TGTGCCAGCTCAAACTCAGGGGGCAATCAGCCCCAGCATTTT
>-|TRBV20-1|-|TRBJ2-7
CSASPGYEQYF
TGCAGTGCTTCTCCGGGATACGAGCAGTACTTC
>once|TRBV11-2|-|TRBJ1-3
CASSWQGGNTIYF
TGTGCCAGCAGCTGGCAGGGTGGAAACACCATATATTTT
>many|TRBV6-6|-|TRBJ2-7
CASSRAELRVQQYF
TGTGCCAGCAGCCGCGCCGAGCTTAGAGTCCAGCAGTACTTC
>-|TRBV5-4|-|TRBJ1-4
CASSSTGATNEKLFF
TGTGCCAGCAGCTCAACAGGAGCGACTAATGAAAAACTGTTTTTT
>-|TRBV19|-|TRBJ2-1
CASSYLVGEQFF
TGTGCCAGTAGTTATCTAGTGGGTGAGCAGTTCTTC
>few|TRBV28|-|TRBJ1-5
CASSLISYSNQPQHF
TGTGCCAGCAGTTTAATCAGTTATAGCAATCAGCCCCAGCATTTT
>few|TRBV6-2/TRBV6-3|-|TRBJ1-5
CASSLESNQPQHF
TGTGCCAGCAGTTTGGAGAGTAATCAGCCCCAGCATTTT
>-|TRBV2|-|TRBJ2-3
CASKRQGGPTDTQYF
TGTGCCAGCAAAAGACAGGGAGGTCCCACAGATACGCAGTATTTT
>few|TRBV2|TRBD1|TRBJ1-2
CAIWWQGADGYTF
TGTGCCATCTGGTGGCAGGGGGCGGACGGCTACACCTTC
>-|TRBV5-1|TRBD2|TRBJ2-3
CASSFKTSGGPGFADTQYF
TGCGCCAGCAGCTTTAAGACTAGCGGGGGACCCGGGTTTGCAGATACGCAGTATTTT
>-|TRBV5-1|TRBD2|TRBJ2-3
CASRELAGTDTQYF
TGCGCCAGCAGGGAACTAGCGGGTACAGATACGCAGTATTTT
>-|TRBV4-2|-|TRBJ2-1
CASSQEGTSAQSGEQFF
TGTGCCAGCAGCCAAGAAGGGACCAGCGCACAGAGCGGGGAGCAGTTCTTC
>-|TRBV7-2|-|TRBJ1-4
CASSLVQKSNEKLFF
TGTGCCAGCAGCTTAGTACAGAAATCTAATGAAAAACTGTTTTTT
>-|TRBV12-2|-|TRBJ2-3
CASRLRGLAGGTDTQYF
TGTGCAAGTCGCTTAAGGGGACTAGCGGGGGGCACAGATACGCAGTATTTT
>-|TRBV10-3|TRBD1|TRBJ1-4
CAISESNRGDEKLFF
TGTGCCATCAGTGAGTCGAACAGGGGTGATGAAAAACTGTTTTTT
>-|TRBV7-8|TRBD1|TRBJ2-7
CASSLIATGGGEQYF
TGTGCCAGCAGCTTAATAGCGACAGGGGGCGGCGAGCAGTACTTC
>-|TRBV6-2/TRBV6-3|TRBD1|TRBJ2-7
CASSYSGQGAREQYF
TGTGCCAGCAGTTACTCGGGACAGGGGGCGCGGGAGCAGTACTTC
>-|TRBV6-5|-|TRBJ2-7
CASSYRDTAYEQYF
TGTGCCAGCAGTTACCGGGACACAGCCTACGAGCAGTACTTC
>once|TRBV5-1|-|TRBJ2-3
CASSGPGSTDTQYF
TGCGCCAGCAGCGGCCCGGGGAGCACAGATACGCAGTATTTT
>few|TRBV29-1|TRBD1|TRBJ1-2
CSVTVAGGSTNYGYTF
TGCAGCGTTACAGTGGCAGGGGGCTCAACTAACTATGGCTACACCTTC
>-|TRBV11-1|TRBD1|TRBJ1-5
CASSTGTGNGQPQHF
TGTGCCAGCAGCACCGGGACAGGGAACGGTCAGCCCCAGCATTTT
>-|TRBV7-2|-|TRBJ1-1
CASSLAQGSTEAFF
TGTGCCAGCAGCTTAGCCCAGGGTAGTACTGAAGCTTTCTTT
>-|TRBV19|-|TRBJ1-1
CASSINLNTKAFF
TGTGCCAGTAGTATCAACTTGAACACTAAAGCTTTCTTT
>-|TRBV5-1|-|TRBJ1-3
CASSLNPPSSGNTIYF
TGCGCCAGCAGCTTGAATCCGCCGAGCTCTGGAAACACCATATATTTT
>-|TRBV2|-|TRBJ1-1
CASRRRDMNTEAFF
TGTGCCAGCAGGAGAAGAGACATGAACACTGAAGCTTTCTTT
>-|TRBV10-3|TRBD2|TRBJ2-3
CAISESVLAGDTDTQYF
TGTGCCATCAGTGAGTCGGTTCTAGCGGGTGACACAGATACGCAGTATTTT
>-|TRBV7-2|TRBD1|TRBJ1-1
CASSTRDRGTEAFF
TGTGCCAGCAGCACCCGGGACAGGGGGACTGAAGCTTTCTTT
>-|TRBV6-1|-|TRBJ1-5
CASSEAGRVPGREHF
TGTGCCAGCAGTGAAGCTGGACGGGTGCCGGGCAGGGAACATTTT
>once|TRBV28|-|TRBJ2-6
CATRKEAFLTF
TGTGCCACCCGAAAAGAGGCCTTTCTGACTTTC
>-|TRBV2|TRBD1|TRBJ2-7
CASTQMRDRGNREQYF
TGTGCCAGCACACAAATGAGGGACAGGGGGAATAGGGAGCAGTACTTC
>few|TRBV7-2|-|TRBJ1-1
CASSSGLVNTEAFF
TGTGCCAGCAGTTCCGGACTGGTGAACACTGAAGCTTTCTTT
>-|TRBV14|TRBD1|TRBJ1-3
CASSRYRDRLTGSGNTIYF
TGTGCCAGCAGCCGATACCGGGACAGACTTACTGGCTCTGGAAACACCATATATTTT
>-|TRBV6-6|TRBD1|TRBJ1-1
CASSYRDRDTEAFF
TGTGCCAGCAGTTACCGTGACAGGGACACTGAAGCTTTCTTT
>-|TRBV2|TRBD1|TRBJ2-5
CASRRTGVETQYF
TGTGCCAGCAGGAGGACAGGGGTAGAGACCCAGTACTTC
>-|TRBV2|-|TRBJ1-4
CASSNFRGTNEKLFF
TGTGCCAGCAGTAACTTCAGGGGCACTAATGAAAAACTGTTTTTT
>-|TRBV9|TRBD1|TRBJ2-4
CASSVDAGQGRVIQYF
TGTGCCAGCAGCGTAGATGCGGGACAGGGGAGGGTCATTCAGTACTTC
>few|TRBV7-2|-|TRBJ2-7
CASSPTEGEQYF
TGTGCCAGCAGCCCTACTGAGGGCGAGCAGTACTTC
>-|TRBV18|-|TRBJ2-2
CASSPIETTGELFF
TGTGCCAGCTCACCAATAGAAACCACCGGGGAGCTGTTTTTT
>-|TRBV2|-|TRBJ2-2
CASSASLATLSGELFF
TGTGCCAGCAGTGCTTCTCTAGCGACCCTTTCTGGGGAGCTGTTTTTT
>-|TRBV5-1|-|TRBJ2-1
CASSLGQSGDEQFF
TGCGCCAGCAGCTTGGGGCAAAGCGGCGATGAGCAGTTCTTC
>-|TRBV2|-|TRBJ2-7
CASSAISTGAYEQYF
TGTGCCAGCAGCGCAATCTCGACGGGGGCCTACGAGCAGTACTTC
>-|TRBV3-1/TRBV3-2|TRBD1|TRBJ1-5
CASSQDPYRDRSRNQPQHF
TGTGCCAGCAGCCAAGATCCCTACCGGGACAGGTCGCGCAATCAGCCCCAGCATTTT
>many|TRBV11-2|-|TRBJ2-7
CASSYGGREYF
TGTGCCAGCAGCTACGGGGGACGTGAGTACTTC
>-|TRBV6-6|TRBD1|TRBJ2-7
CASSKDRGQNEQYF
TGTGCCAGCAGTAAGGACAGGGGGCAAAACGAGCAGTACTTC